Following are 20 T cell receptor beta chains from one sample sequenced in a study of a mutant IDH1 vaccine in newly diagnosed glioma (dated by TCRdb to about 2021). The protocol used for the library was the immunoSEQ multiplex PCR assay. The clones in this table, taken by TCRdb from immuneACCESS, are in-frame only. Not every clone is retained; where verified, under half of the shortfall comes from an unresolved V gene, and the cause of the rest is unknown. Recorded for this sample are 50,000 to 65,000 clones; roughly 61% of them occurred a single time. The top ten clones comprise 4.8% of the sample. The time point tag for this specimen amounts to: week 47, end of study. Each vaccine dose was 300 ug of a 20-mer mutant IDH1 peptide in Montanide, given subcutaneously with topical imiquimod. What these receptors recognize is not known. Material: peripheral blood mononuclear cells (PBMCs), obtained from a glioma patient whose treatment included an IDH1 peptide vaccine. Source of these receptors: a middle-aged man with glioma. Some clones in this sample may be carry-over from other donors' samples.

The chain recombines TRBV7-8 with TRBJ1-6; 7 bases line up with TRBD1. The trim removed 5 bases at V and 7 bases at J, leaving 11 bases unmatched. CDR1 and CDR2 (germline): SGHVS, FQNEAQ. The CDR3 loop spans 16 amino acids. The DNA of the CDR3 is TGTGCCAGCAGCCAGGCCGGGACAGTGGTAAATTCACCCCTCCACTTT. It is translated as CASSQAGTVVNSPLHF.

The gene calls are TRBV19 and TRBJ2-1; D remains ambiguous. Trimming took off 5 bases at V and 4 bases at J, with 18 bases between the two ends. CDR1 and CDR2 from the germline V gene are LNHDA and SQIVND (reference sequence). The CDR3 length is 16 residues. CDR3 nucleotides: TGTGCCAGTAGTCAGACTCCCGTGGGGTTGTACAATGAGCAGTTCTTC. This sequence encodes CASSQTPVGLYNEQFF.

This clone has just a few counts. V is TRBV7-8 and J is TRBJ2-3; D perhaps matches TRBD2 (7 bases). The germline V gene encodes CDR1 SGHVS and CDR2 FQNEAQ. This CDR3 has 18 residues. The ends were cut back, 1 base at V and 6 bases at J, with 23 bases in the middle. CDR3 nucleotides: TGTGCCAGCAGCTTAGGGCAAGCACAGGGAGGGGCAGGGGATACGCAGTATTTT. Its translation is CASSLGQAQGGAGDTQYF.

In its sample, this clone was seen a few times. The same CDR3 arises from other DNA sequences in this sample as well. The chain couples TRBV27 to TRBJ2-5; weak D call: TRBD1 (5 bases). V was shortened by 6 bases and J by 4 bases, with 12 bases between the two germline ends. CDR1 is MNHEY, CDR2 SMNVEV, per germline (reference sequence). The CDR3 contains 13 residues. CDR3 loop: CASSARVRETQYF. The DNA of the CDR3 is TGTGCCAGCAGCGCCAGGGTACGAGAGACCCAGTACTTC.

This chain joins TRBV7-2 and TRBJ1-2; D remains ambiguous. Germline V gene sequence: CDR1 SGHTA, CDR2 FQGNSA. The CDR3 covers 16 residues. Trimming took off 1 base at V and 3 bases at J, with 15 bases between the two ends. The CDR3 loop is CASSLEAASRYYGYTF. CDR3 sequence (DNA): TGTGCCAGCAGCTTAGAGGCGGCCTCCCGCTACTATGGCTACACCTTC.

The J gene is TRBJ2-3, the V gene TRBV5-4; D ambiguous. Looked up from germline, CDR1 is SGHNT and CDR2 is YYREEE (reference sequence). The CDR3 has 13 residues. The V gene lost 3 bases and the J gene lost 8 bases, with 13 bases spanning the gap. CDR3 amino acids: CASSYSSGATQYF. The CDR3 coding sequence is TGTGCCAGCAGCTACTCCTCCGGAGCTACGCAGTATTTT. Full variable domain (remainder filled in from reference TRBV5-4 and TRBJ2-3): ETGVTQSPTHLIKTRGQQVTLRCSSQSGHNTVSWYQQALGQGPQFIFQYYREEENGRGNFPPRFSGLQFPNYSSELNVNALELDDSALYLCASSYSSGATQYFGPGTRLTVL.

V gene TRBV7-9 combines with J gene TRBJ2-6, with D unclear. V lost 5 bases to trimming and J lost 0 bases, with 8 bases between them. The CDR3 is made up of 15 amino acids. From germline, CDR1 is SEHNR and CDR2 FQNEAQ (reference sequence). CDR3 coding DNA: TGTGCCAGCAGCCCCTACAGCTCTGGGGCCAACGTCCTGACTTTC. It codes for CASSPYSSGANVLTF.

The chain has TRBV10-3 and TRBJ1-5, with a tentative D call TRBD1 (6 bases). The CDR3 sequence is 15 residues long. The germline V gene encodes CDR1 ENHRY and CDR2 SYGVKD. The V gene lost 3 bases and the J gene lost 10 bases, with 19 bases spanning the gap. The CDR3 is CAISDRGRGRDPQHF. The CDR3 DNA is TGTGCCATCAGTGATCGTGGTCGGGGGCGCGACCCCCAGCATTTT.

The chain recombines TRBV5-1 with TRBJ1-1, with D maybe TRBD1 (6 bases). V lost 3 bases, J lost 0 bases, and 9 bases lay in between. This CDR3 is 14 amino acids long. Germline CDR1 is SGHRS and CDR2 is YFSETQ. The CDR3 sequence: CASSYYRVNTEAFF. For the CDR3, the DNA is TGCGCCAGCAGCTACTACAGGGTGAACACTGAAGCTTTCTTT.

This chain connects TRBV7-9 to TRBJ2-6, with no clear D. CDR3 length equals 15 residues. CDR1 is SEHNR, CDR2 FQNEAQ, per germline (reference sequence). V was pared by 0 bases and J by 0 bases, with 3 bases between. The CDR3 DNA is TGTGCCAGCAGCTTAGCCGGCTCTGGGGCCAACGTCCTGACTTTC. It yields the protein CASSLAGSGANVLTF.

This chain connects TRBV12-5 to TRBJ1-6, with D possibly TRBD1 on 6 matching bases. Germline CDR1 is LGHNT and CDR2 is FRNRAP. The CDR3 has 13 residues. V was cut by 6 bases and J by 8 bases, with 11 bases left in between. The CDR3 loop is CASGQGQYSPLHF. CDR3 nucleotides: TGTGCTAGTGGACAGGGCCAATATTCACCCCTCCACTTT.

CDR3: CASSGGGTNEKLFF. CDR3 DNA sequence: TGTGCCAGCAGTGGGGGGGGAACTAATGAAAAACTGTTTTTT. This rearrangement joins TRBV6-1 to TRBJ1-4; D perhaps matches TRBD1 (5 bases). Germline lookup yields CDR1 MNHNS and CDR2 SASEGT. The V end was cut by 4 bases, the J end by 1 base, with 7 bases between. The CDR3 is 14 amino acids.

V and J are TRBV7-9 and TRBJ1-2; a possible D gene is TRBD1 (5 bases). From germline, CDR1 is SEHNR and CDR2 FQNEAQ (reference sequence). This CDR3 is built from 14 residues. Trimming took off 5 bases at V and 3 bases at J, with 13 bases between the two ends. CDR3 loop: CASSRPGDYYGYTF. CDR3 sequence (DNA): TGTGCCAGCAGCCGGCCGGGGGATTACTATGGCTACACCTTC.

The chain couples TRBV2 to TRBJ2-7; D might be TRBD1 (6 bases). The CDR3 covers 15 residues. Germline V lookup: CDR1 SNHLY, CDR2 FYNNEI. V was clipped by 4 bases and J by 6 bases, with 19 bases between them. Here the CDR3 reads CASSGTTGAGVEQYF. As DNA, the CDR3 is TGTGCCAGCAGTGGGACGACAGGCGCGGGCGTCGAGCAGTACTTC.

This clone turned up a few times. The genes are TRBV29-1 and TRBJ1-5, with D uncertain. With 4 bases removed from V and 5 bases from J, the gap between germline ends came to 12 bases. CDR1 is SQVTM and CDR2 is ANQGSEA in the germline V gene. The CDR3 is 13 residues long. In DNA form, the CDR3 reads TGCAGCGTTGTTTACGGTTACGATCAGCCCCAGCATTTT. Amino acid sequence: CSVVYGYDQPQHF.

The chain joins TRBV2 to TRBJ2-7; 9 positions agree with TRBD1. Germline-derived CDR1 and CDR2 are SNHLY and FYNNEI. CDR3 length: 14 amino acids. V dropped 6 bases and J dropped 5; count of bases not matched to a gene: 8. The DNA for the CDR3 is TGTGCCAGCAGAAGACAGGGGGGGAACCACGAGCAGTACTTC. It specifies CASRRQGGNHEQYF.

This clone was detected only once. DNA for the CDR3: TGTGCCAGCACCTCAGTGGGGCAGGCTATATCGGAGCAGTACTTC. This gives the protein CASTSVGQAISEQYF. The V and J genes are TRBV27 and TRBJ2-7; D is possibly TRBD1 (5 bases). Germline V gene sequence: CDR1 MNHEY, CDR2 SMNVEV (reference sequence). This CDR3 is 15 amino acids long. Trimming cost V 7 bases and J 7 bases, with 23 bases left between them.

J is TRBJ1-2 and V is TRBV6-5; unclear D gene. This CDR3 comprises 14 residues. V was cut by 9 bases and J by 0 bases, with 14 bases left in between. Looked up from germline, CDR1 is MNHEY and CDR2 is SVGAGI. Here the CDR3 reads CASLGRETNYGYTF. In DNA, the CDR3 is TGTGCCAGTTTAGGGAGGGAGACTAACTATGGCTACACCTTC.

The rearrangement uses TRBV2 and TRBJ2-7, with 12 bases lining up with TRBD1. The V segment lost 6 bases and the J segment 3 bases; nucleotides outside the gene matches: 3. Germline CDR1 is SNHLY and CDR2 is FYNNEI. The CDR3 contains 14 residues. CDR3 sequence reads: CASRGTGGRYEQYF. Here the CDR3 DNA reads TGTGCCAGCAGGGGGACAGGGGGCCGCTACGAGCAGTACTTC. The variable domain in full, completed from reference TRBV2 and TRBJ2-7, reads EPEVTQTPSHQVTQMGQEVILRCVPISNHLYFYWYRQILGQKVEFLVSFYNNEISEKSEIFDDQFSVERPDGSNFTLKIRSTKLEDSAMYFCASRGTGGRYEQYFGPGTRLTVT.

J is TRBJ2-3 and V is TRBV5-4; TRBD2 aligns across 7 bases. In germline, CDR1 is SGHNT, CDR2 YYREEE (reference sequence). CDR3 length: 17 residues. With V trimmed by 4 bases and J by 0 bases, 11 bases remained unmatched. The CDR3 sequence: CASSPTLAATSTDTQYF. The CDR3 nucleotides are TGTGCCAGCAGCCCCACCCTAGCGGCTACGAGCACAGATACGCAGTATTTT.